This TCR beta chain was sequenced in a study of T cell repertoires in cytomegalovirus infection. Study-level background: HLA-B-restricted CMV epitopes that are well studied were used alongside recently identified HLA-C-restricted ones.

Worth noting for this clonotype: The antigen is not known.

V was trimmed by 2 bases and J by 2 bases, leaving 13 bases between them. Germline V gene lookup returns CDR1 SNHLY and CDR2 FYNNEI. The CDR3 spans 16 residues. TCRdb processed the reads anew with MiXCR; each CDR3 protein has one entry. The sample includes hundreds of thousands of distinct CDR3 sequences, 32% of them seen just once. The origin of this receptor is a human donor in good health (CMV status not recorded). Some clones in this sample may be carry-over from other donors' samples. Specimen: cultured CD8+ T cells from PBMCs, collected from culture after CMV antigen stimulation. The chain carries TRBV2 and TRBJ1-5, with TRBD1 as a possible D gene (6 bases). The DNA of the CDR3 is TGTGCCAGCAGTGAATGGGGGGGCTTGGGCAATCAGCCCCAGCATTTT. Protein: CASSEWGGLGNQPQHF.